These T cell receptor beta chains were read from a single sample in a study of OX40 agonist ivuxolimab in advanced cancers. Generated by immunoSEQ multiplex PCR, the TCRdb table keeps only in-frame clones and is missing some. The data contain around 26,000 clones, 65% to 90% of them singletons. The material sequenced was CD4+ or CD8+ T cells sorted from blood, taken in a trial of the OX40 agonist ivuxolimab. The receptor source for this set is an adult with an advanced solid tumor such as melanoma, head and neck, liver or kidney cancer. Both conserved end residues are part of each CDR3. The order of the fields is J gene, V gene, CDR3 length, CDR3 protein.

>TRBJ2-7|TRBV25-1|12
CASSVSSYEQYF
>TRBJ2-7|TRBV11-2|15
CASSPPGTDPYEQYF
>TRBJ2-1|TRBV2|13
CASRGTGANEQFF
>TRBJ2-1|TRBV28|15
CASSFLETANNEQFF
>TRBJ2-2|TRBV6-5|16
CASSYESSGVFGELFF
>TRBJ1-2|TRBV9|14
CASSVRWHAGGYTF
>TRBJ2-1|TRBV7-6|14
CASSGNRGYNEQFF
>TRBJ1-5|TRBV4-1|16
CASSQGAAGLDQPQHF
>TRBJ2-1|TRBV4-2|17
CASSLDRWASGRSEQFF
>TRBJ1-1|TRBV7-9|14
CASNSGRGWTEAFF
>TRBJ1-4|TRBV7-6|11
CASRGGEKLFF
>-|TRBV7-9|14
CASSSRDTLLEQYF
>TRBJ2-7|TRBV5-4|14
CASIDSAGPREQYF
>TRBJ1-3|TRBV28|16
CASRPRQGRSGNTIYF
>TRBJ2-3|TRBV4-1|16
CASSQSSGPSGGTQYF
>TRBJ1-3|TRBV9|15
CASSPGQSSGNTIYF
>TRBJ2-7|TRBV6-5|15
CASSTGTGYTYEQYF
>TRBJ2-2|TRBV28|10
CASRSGELFF
>TRBJ2-3|TRBV2|14
CASSEGTVTDTQYF
>-|TRBV7-2|12
CASSRDIYEQYF
>TRBJ2-1|TRBV7-9|15
CASTLGGFRYNEQFF
>TRBJ2-7|TRBV6-1|14
CASTHSGGIYEQYF
>TRBJ2-7|TRBV11-2|14
CASSLGVGAYEQYF
>-|TRBV11-3|12
CASSLGTYEQYF
>TRBJ2-1|TRBV7-9|14
CASSLGQGLEEQFF
>TRBJ2-2|TRBV4-1|14
CASSRHRGSGELFF